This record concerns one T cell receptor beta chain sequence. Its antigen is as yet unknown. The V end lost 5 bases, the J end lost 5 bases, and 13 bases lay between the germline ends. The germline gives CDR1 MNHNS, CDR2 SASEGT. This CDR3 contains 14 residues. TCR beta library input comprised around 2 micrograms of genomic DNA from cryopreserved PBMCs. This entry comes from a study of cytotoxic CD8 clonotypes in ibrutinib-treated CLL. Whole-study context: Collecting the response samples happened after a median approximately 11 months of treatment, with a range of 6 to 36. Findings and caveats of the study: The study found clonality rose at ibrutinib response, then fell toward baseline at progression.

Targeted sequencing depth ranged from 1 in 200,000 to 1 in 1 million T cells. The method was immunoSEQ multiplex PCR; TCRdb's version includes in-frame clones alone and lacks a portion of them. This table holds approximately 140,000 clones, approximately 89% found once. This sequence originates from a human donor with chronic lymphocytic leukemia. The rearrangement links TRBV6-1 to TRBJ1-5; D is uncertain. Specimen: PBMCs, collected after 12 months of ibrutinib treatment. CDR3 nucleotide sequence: TGTGCCAGCAGTCCGCACCCCAGAGATCAGCCCCAGCATTTT. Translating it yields CASSPHPRDQPQHF.